Detailed here is one T cell receptor (beta chain). Its cognate antigen is unknown. Primers included in the PCR were 60 Vbeta and 13 Jbeta primers. TCRdb's table, derived via immunoSEQ multiplex PCR, lists solely in-frame clones and lacks some. The sample carries more than 150,000 clones, more than 85% recorded once. The data stem from a study of cytomegalovirus exposure and HLA in healthy donors. Study-level results: Later analysis reportedly placed an Asian-associated ancestry cluster below the roughly 640-donor mean in N-insertions. Among CMV-associated TCR beta chains, most appeared HLA-restricted in a later analysis.

CDR1 and CDR2 (germline): MNHNS, SASEGT. The length of the CDR3 is 15 residues. V lost 5 bases and J lost 3, with 16 bases in between. The specimen sequenced was PBMCs. The receptor comes from a girl less than two years old in good health and CMV-seronegative. The J gene is TRBJ1-1, the V gene TRBV6-1, with a tentative D call TRBD1 (6 bases). The CDR3 DNA sequence: TGTGCCAGCAGTTTCCACTACAGGGACGACACTGAAGCTTTCTTT. Translated: CASSFHYRDDTEAFF.